This T cell receptor (beta chain) was profiled in a study of response to subunit inactivated influenza vaccine. Study outcomes and limitations: Seasonal influenza vaccination, on each occasion, was suggested by the authors to recruit few new T cells.

TCRdb re-called the RT-PCR reads with MiXCR, one entry per CDR3 protein. In the table there are around 470,000 distinct CDR3 sequences, approximately 7.2% of which are singletons. This clonotype has only a few counts. The antigen is unknown. The germline V gene encodes CDR1 SGHTA and CDR2 FQGNSA. CDR3 length equals 14 residues. V shed 6 bases and J shed 0 bases, with 10 bases lying between them. This TCR was sampled from a man aged 50-75 years who received an inactivated influenza vaccine. This specimen consisted of PBMCs from blood, obtained less than 30 months after vaccination. This rearrangement joins TRBV7-2 to TRBJ2-3, with unresolved D. As DNA, the CDR3 is TGTGCCAGCAGTTTCGGACCAAGCACAGATACGCAGTATTTT. Translation: CASSFGPSTDTQYF.